Listed below are T cell receptor beta chains from one sample, sequenced in a study of blood T cell repertoires in COVID-19. Sequencing used immunoSEQ multiplex PCR; TCRdb keeps in-frame clones, though not all of them. The sample records around 250,000 clones, over 70% being singletons. Sequenced input: peripheral blood. The receptors here all came from a human donor in a cohort sampled during active COVID-19. The CDR3 runs from the conserved cysteine through the conserved F or W. The order of the fields is J gene, D gene, CDR3 length, V gene, clone size, CDR3 DNA, CDR3 protein. The D gene is left open where the match is weak. Clone sizes are given selectively: once, few, many, or a class where the clone is expanded.

TRBJ2-7 TRBD1 17 TRBV4-3 . TGCGCCAGCAGCCAAGACGTTCAGGGGGCCCCCGGGGACGAGCAGTACTTC CASSQDVQGAPGDEQYF
TRBJ2-7 TRBD2 14 TRBV6-5 . TGTGCCAGCAGAGCGGGACTAGCGAGTTTCGAGCAGTACTTC CASRAGLASFEQYF
TRBJ2-1 TRBD2 17 TRBV3-1/TRBV3-2 . TGTGCCAGCAGCCAAGATGTAAGACTAGCGTATCACAATGAGCAGTTCTTC CASSQDVRLAYHNEQFF
TRBJ2-7 . 14 TRBV6-5 . TGTGCCAGCAGCAGACAGGTGCCCAACTACGAGCAGTACTTC CASSRQVPNYEQYF
TRBJ2-4 . 14 TRBV5-6 once TGTGCCAGCAGCTTTGAACAGGCAAAAAACATTCAGTACTTC CASSFEQAKNIQYF
TRBJ2-7 . 14 TRBV6-5 . TGTGCCAGTGAAAAGGAGCCCCGGTTTGGCGAGCAGTACTTC CASEKEPRFGEQYF
TRBJ2-7 . 16 TRBV9 few TGTGCCAGCAGCCTCGGATGGTCTAGCTCCACGGGAGAGCAGTACTTC CASSLGWSSSTGEQYF
TRBJ1-2 . 13 TRBV6-2/TRBV6-3 . TGTGCCAGCAGTTACTCGACAAGGGGTGGCTACACCTTC CASSYSTRGGYTF
TRBJ2-2 . 16 TRBV27 . TGTGCCAGCAGAGTAACAGGAACCACATTCACCGGGGAGCTGTTTTTT CASRVTGTTFTGELFF
TRBJ1-3 . 14 TRBV11-2 few TGTGCCAGCAGCTTATTAGCAGGGGGAAACACCATATATTTT CASSLLAGGNTIYF
TRBJ1-6 . 15 TRBV4-2 . TGTGCCAGCAGCCGCCAGCCGGGGGACGATTCACCCCTCCACTTT CASSRQPGDDSPLHF
TRBJ1-5 . 14 TRBV7-9 . TGTGCCAGCAACGAGAACGCAGGGTTGGGGCCCCAGCATTTT CASNENAGLGPQHF
TRBJ2-7 . 16 TRBV3-1/TRBV3-2 once TGTGCCAGCAGCCAAGGACTCTCCCAAGGAATATACGAGCAGTACTTC CASSQGLSQGIYEQYF
TRBJ2-7 . 15 TRBV11-2 . TGTGCCAGCAGCTCCTCATCGGTAAGCTCCTACGAGCAGTACTTC CASSSSSVSSYEQYF
TRBJ1-2 . 13 TRBV29-1 . TGCAGCGTCGCGACAGGTACCAACTATGGCTACACCTTC CSVATGTNYGYTF
TRBJ2-7 TRBD2 16 TRBV3-1/TRBV3-2 . TGTGCCAGCAGCCAAGATATGGCTAGCGGGGCTTACGAGCAGTACTTC CASSQDMASGAYEQYF
TRBJ2-1 . 16 TRBV5-1 . TGCGCCAGCAGCTTGGCGCTCGGGGGGCAGGGGAATGAGCAGTTCTTC CASSLALGGQGNEQFF